The subject of this entry is one T cell receptor beta chain. Its antigen is currently unknown. Data came from immunoSEQ multiplex PCR; TCRdb stores just in-frame clones and leaves some out. The table shows about 39,000 clones, with around 90% occurring only once. These data are taken from a study of T cell responses to AZD1222 COVID-19 vaccine. General study findings and limits: Variant regions that are unmutated are reportedly the target of nearly half of spike-specific TCRs. Mostly white British, mostly female donors; authors suggested clonal diversity may be underestimated. No day 14 peak samples; only post-peak repertoires were characterized.

The CDR3 has 15 amino acids. Trimming removed 5 bases from V and 3 bases from J; junction bases left unmatched: 6. Germline-derived CDR1 and CDR2 are LNHDA and SQIVND (reference sequence). This specimen was peripheral blood, taken 28 days after the second dose of the MenACWY control vaccine. The rearrangement joins TRBV19 to TRBJ1-4; 7 nucleotides match TRBD1. This receptor was taken from an adult who received the MenACWY meningococcal vaccine as a control. The CDR3: CASSPRDRSNEKLFF. The CDR3 DNA follows: TGTGCCAGTAGTCCTCGGGACAGATCTAATGAAAAACTGTTTTTT. Variable domain in full (rest from reference TRBV19 and TRBJ1-4): DGGITQSPKYLFRKEGQNVTLSCEQNLNHDAMYWYRQDPGQGLRLIYYSQIVNDFQKGDIAEGYSVSREKKESFPLTVTSAQKNPTAFYLCASSPRDRSNEKLFFGSGTQLSVL.